One and the same sample provided the 29 T cell receptor beta chains below, sequenced in a study of T cells in Graves' hyperthyroidism and ophthalmopathy. TCR beta CDR3 sequences were amplified from RNA transcripts. TCR CDR3 regions were first amplified by RT-PCR with HTBI primers. MiXCR was run by TCRdb on the multiplex PCR reads, yielding one entry per CDR3 protein. The table lists hundreds of thousands of distinct CDR3 sequences, 38% of them singletons. Sequencing used blood. The receptors derive from a man between 18 and 29 years old with Graves' hyperthyroidism.

The chain combines TRBV6-5 with TRBJ1-1, with D maybe TRBD1 (5 bases). Deletions cut 6 bases from V and 9 bases from J, with 14 bases between. CDR1 is MNHEY and CDR2 is SVGAGI in the germline V gene. The CDR3 length is 12 residues. CDR3 DNA: TGTGCCAGCAGCCTGGACGGGGGTAAAGCTTTCTTT. Translated, it gives CASSLDGGKAFF.

This clonotype was picked up a small number of times. The chain carries TRBV20-1 and TRBJ2-7; D may be TRBD1 or TRBD2 (5 bases each). The CDR3 has 14 residues. Germline CDR1 and CDR2: DFQATT and SNEGSKA (reference sequence). The V gene lost 0 bases and the J gene lost 6 bases, with 15 bases spanning the gap. The CDR3 nucleotides are TGCAGTGCTAGAGAGGGTGGCAGGGCGGGCGAGCAGTACTTC. This codes for CSAREGGRAGEQYF.

This clonotype appeared a few times. V gene TRBV7-2 combines with J gene TRBJ2-5, with no clear D. Trimming pared 3 bases from V and 2 bases from J, leaving 13 bases between. Germline lookup yields CDR1 SGHTA and CDR2 FQGNSA. The CDR3 contains 15 residues. The CDR3 loop is CASSFSAGLQETQYF. Here the CDR3 DNA reads TGTGCCAGCAGCTTCTCGGCCGGCTTACAAGAGACCCAGTACTTC.

In the case of this clonotype: A far larger clone lies a single base away; this is likely a read error. The chain employs TRBV5-1 and TRBJ1-1; D not resolved. The CDR3 is 13 amino acids. The germline CDR1 and CDR2 sequences are SGHRS and YFSETQ. CDR3 residues: CAGSLLEGTEAFF. The CDR3 nucleotides read TGCGCCGGCAGCTTGTTGGAGGGCACTGAAGCTTTCTTT. Drawing the rest from reference TRBV5-1 and TRBJ1-1, the complete variable domain is KAGVTQTPRYLIKTRGQQVTLSCSPISGHRSVSWYQQTPGQGLQFLFEYFSETQRNKGNFPGRFSGRQFSNSRSEMNVSTLELGDSALYLCAGSLLEGTEAFFGQGTRLTVV.

The gene calls are TRBV10-1 and TRBJ2-7; D is perhaps TRBD1 or TRBD2 (5 bases each). CDR3 length: 14 amino acids. Germline V gene sequence: CDR1 WNHNN, CDR2 SYGVQD (reference sequence). V was clipped by 6 bases and J by 2 bases, with 14 bases between them. The CDR3 nucleotides are TGCGCCAGCAGCCAGGGACGCCCACCCTACGAGCAGTACTTC. Translating it yields CASSQGRPPYEQYF.

This clonotype came up a few times. The chain combines TRBV6-6 with TRBJ1-5, with 7 bases that match TRBD1. V trimming: 6 bases; J trimming: 5 bases; junction bases outside the gene matches: 7. The CDR3 is 14 amino acids. Germline V CDR1 and CDR2: MNHNY, SVGAGI (reference sequence). The DNA of the CDR3 is TGTGCCAGCAGAGACAGGGTGGGGTATCAGCCCCAGCATTTT. Protein product: CASRDRVGYQPQHF.

This clonotype was counted ten times or more. The J gene is TRBJ2-7, the V gene TRBV9; 7 bases fit TRBD2. CDR1 and CDR2 (germline): SGDLS, YYNGEE. The V segment lost 0 bases and the J segment 2 bases; nucleotides outside the gene matches: 2. The CDR3 covers 14 residues. CDR3 protein: CASSVGGRAYEQYF. CDR3 DNA: TGTGCCAGCAGCGTAGGGGGGAGGGCCTACGAGCAGTACTTC.

This clonotype was detected only a few times. The V and J genes are TRBV6-1 and TRBJ2-7, with D hard to call. The V gene lost 2 bases and the J gene lost 3 bases, with 8 bases spanning the gap. The CDR3 is 13 residues long. Looked up from germline, CDR1 is MNHNS and CDR2 is SASEGT. DNA for the CDR3: TGTGCCAGCAGTGAACAGGTGGTCTACGAGCAGTACTTC. Translating it yields CASSEQVVYEQYF.

The J gene is TRBJ2-5, the V gene TRBV19; TRBD2 agrees at 15 bases. V was pared by 5 bases and J by 4 bases, with 5 bases of the junction left unmatched. Germline V lookup: CDR1 LNHDA, CDR2 SQIVND (reference sequence). The CDR3 length is 16 residues. In nucleotides, the CDR3 is TGTGCCAGTAGTGCGGGGACTAGCGGGGGGAGAGAGACCCAGTACTTC. It translates to CASSAGTSGGRETQYF.

The chain combines TRBV29-1 with TRBJ2-5; possibly TRBD2 for D (5 bases). The V end lost 3 bases, the J end lost 5 bases, and 13 bases lay between the germline ends. Germline CDR1 SQVTM, CDR2 ANQGSEA. This CDR3 spans 13 amino acids. CDR3 protein: CSVEHGGGETQYF. The CDR3 coding sequence is TGCAGCGTTGAGCACGGCGGCGGGGAGACCCAGTACTTC.

This clonotype showed up just a few times. In DNA, the CDR3 is TGCAGTGCTAAGATTCGGGACTCTTTAAGTGTGCCCCAGCATTTT. Its translation is CSAKIRDSLSVPQHF. The J gene is TRBJ1-5, the V gene TRBV20-1; tentatively, D is TRBD1 (5 bases). Germline lookup yields CDR1 DFQATT and CDR2 SNEGSKA (reference sequence). V lost 4 bases to trimming and J lost 9 bases, with 22 bases between them. CDR3 length: 15 amino acids.

The chain employs TRBV20-1 and TRBJ1-3; a weak D match, TRBD1 (5 bases). Trimming stripped 6 bases from V and 0 bases from J, with 18 bases between. In germline, CDR1 is DFQATT, CDR2 SNEGSKA (reference sequence). The CDR3 spans 16 residues. CDR3 nucleotides: TGCAGTGCGAAAGGTCTGGGACGGGGCTCTGGAAACACCATATATTTT. It is translated as CSAKGLGRGSGNTIYF.

The chain couples TRBV20-1 to TRBJ1-5; possible D gene TRBD1, 6 bases. The germline V and J ends were trimmed by 5 bases and 4 bases, with 12 bases remaining between them. In germline, CDR1 is DFQATT, CDR2 SNEGSKA (reference sequence). CDR3 length: 13 residues. CDR3 in DNA: TGCAGTGCTTGGACAGACCCGAATCAGCCCCAGCATTTT. The encoded protein is CSAWTDPNQPQHF.

This chain joins TRBV25-1 and TRBJ2-5, with a possible D match to TRBD2 (6 bases). CDR1 is MGHDK and CDR2 is SYGVNS in the germline V gene. The V end was cut by 8 bases, the J end by 0 bases, with 10 bases between. This CDR3 region has 13 residues. In nucleotides, the CDR3 is TGTGCCAGCCACGGGGAGGACCAAGAGACCCAGTACTTC. Translation gives CASHGEDQETQYF.

The genes are TRBV12-3 or TRBV12-4 and TRBJ2-7; D remains unclear. This CDR3 is built from 14 residues. V lost 6 bases and J lost 0, with 12 bases in between. The CDR3 region is CASSQARVSYEQYF. In DNA form, the CDR3 reads TGTGCCAGCAGCCAAGCCCGGGTCTCCTACGAGCAGTACTTC.

This clonotype was observed at least ten times. The chain couples TRBV7-9 to TRBJ1-5, with D possibly TRBD1 on 6 matching bases. Looked up from germline, CDR1 is SEHNR and CDR2 is FQNEAQ (reference sequence). The CDR3 consists of 15 residues. The V end lost 5 bases, the J end lost 6 bases, and 17 bases lay between the germline ends. The CDR3 bases are TGTGCCAGCAGCCCTTCGGCTCAGGGGAGTCAGCCCCAGCATTTT. Encoded protein: CASSPSAQGSQPQHF.

The sample holds a few counts of this clonotype. The J gene is TRBJ1-1, the V gene TRBV19; the D gene is possibly TRBD1 (5 bases). Between the trimmed V and J ends, which lost 3 bases and 1 base, there was a span of 9 bases. Germline V gene data show CDR1 as LNHDA and CDR2 as SQIVND (reference sequence). This CDR3 spans 14 amino acids. CDR3 nucleotide sequence: TGTGCCAGTAGTATCAGGAGGGGGAACACTGAAGCTTTCTTT. Amino acids: CASSIRRGNTEAFF.

This clonotype was counted between two and nine times. In nucleotides, the CDR3 is TGCGCCAGCAGCTCGGGGGGAATCCCCTACGAGCAGTACTTC. This encodes CASSSGGIPYEQYF. The chain uses TRBV5-1 and TRBJ2-7; TRBD2 agrees at 7 bases. Germline V lookup: CDR1 SGHRS, CDR2 YFSETQ. The CDR3 has 14 amino acids. V gave up 3 bases and J gave up 2 bases; unmatched junction bases: 5.

This chain uses TRBV19 with TRBJ2-2; 9 positions match TRBD2. Germline V lookup: CDR1 LNHDA, CDR2 SQIVND (reference sequence). The CDR3 consists of 16 residues. Trimming removed 9 bases from V and 3 bases from J; junction bases left unmatched: 11. CDR3 protein: CASSYSGLAYTGELFF. DNA of the CDR3: TGTGCCAGCAGTTACTCGGGACTAGCCTACACCGGGGAGCTGTTTTTT. The full variable domain, rest sourced from reference TRBV19 and TRBJ2-2, is DGGITQSPKYLFRKEGQNVTLSCEQNLNHDAMYWYRQDPGQGLRLIYYSQIVNDFQKGDIAEGYSVSREKKESFPLTVTSAQKNPTAFYLCASSYSGLAYTGELFFGEGSRLTVL.

The table lists this clonotype with many counts. This chain connects TRBV29-1 to TRBJ1-4; D gene uncertain. From germline, CDR1 is SQVTM and CDR2 ANQGSEA. CDR3 length equals 11 residues. This CDR3 reads CSFRGNEKLFF. CDR3 nucleotides: TGCAGTTTTCGGGGTAATGAAAAACTGTTTTTT. The complete variable domain, with remaining parts taken from reference TRBV29-1 and TRBJ1-4, reads SAVISQKPSRDICQRGTSLTIQCQVDSQVTMMFWYRQQPGQSLTLIATANQGSEATYESGFVIDKFPISRPNLTFSTLTVSNMSPEDSSIYLCSFRGNEKLFFGSGTQLSVL.

This chain links TRBV25-1 with TRBJ2-5, with D unresolved. The CDR3 is made up of 13 amino acids. Per the germline V gene, CDR1 is MGHDK and CDR2 is SYGVNS. V lost 4 bases and J lost 5, with 11 bases in between. Here the CDR3 reads CASSARPLETQYF. Here the CDR3 DNA reads TGTGCCAGCAGTGCGAGGCCCCTGGAGACCCAGTACTTC.

This clonotype was observed at least ten times. The rearrangement links TRBV7-9 to TRBJ2-7; D gene ambiguous. The length of the CDR3 is 15 residues. V was clipped by 3 bases and J by 2 bases, with 14 bases between them. Germline V gives CDR1 SEHNR, CDR2 FQNEAQ (reference sequence). Here the CDR3 reads CASSLAAGSPYEQYF. The CDR3 DNA follows: TGTGCCAGCAGCTTGGCCGCCGGATCCCCCTACGAGCAGTACTTC. Full variable domain (missing parts from reference TRBV7-9 and TRBJ2-7): DTGVSQNPRHKITKRGQNVTFRCDPISEHNRLYWYRQTLGQGPEFLTYFQNEAQLEKSRLLSDRFSAERPKGSFSTLEIQRTEQGDSAMYLCASSLAAGSPYEQYFGPGTRLTVT.

This clonotype showed up many times. The chain links TRBV10-3 to TRBJ1-3; no clear D gene. V dropped 0 bases and J dropped 6 bases, with 6 bases sitting between them. Per germline, CDR1 ENHRY and CDR2 SYGVKD. This CDR3 is built from 13 residues. The DNA for the CDR3 is TGTGCCATCAGTGAGTCGGCAGAAAACACCATATATTTT. It translates to CAISESAENTIYF.

The chain recombines TRBV7-6 with TRBJ1-5; D is unresolved. This CDR3 is built from 15 residues. Deletions cut 5 bases from V and 5 bases from J, with 16 bases between. The germline V gene has CDR1 SGHVS and CDR2 FNYEAQ. The CDR3 coding sequence is TGTGCCAGCAGCCCGGGCGGTAGGATTTATCAGCCCCAGCATTTT. It yields the protein CASSPGGRIYQPQHF.

The chain has TRBV15 and TRBJ2-5; 10 bases align to TRBD1. Trimming removed 11 bases from V and 4 bases from J; junction bases left unmatched: 13. Germline values: CDR1 LNHNV, CDR2 YYDKDF (reference sequence). This CDR3 is built from 15 residues. CDR3: CASSRQGADRETQYF. CDR3 nucleotide sequence: TGTGCCTCCTCTCGACAGGGGGCGGATCGAGAGACCCAGTACTTC.

The chain uses TRBV2 and TRBJ2-7; D not resolved. Germline V gene sequence: CDR1 SNHLY, CDR2 FYNNEI. V dropped 5 bases and J dropped 2 bases, with 10 bases sitting between them. This CDR3 contains 13 residues. CDR3 nucleotides: TGTGCCAGCAGTTTCCCGGCCGCCTACGAGCAGTACTTC. Residues: CASSFPAAYEQYF. The full variable domain, with the rest looked up from reference TRBV2 and TRBJ2-7, is EPEVTQTPSHQVTQMGQEVILRCVPISNHLYFYWYRQILGQKVEFLVSFYNNEISEKSEIFDDQFSVERPDGSNFTLKIRSTKLEDSAMYFCASSFPAAYEQYFGPGTRLTVT.

This clonotype was picked up many times. V usage is TRBV29-1 and J usage is TRBJ1-2, with D perhaps matching TRBD1 (6 bases). The CDR3 loop spans 14 amino acids. CDR1 and CDR2 (germline): SQVTM, ANQGSEA. The ends were cut back, 7 bases at V and 8 bases at J, with 23 bases in the middle. The CDR3: CSAEKDSPLRGYTF. The CDR3 DNA follows: TGCAGCGCCGAGAAGGACAGCCCGCTGAGAGGCTACACCTTC.

This clonotype was counted between two and nine times. The V gene is TRBV2, the J gene TRBJ1-1; D unclear. The CDR3 is 13 amino acids. From germline, CDR1 is SNHLY and CDR2 FYNNEI. V was trimmed by 8 bases and J by 0 bases, leaving 10 bases between them. CDR3 amino acids: CASAVGLNTEAFF. DNA for the CDR3: TGTGCCAGCGCCGTGGGATTGAACACTGAAGCTTTCTTT. The entire variable domain, with the rest obtained from reference TRBV2 and TRBJ1-1, is as follows: EPEVTQTPSHQVTQMGQEVILRCVPISNHLYFYWYRQILGQKVEFLVSFYNNEISEKSEIFDDQFSVERPDGSNFTLKIRSTKLEDSAMYFCASAVGLNTEAFFGQGTRLTVV.

This clonotype was picked up a small number of times. V usage is TRBV7-2 and J usage is TRBJ2-7; unclear D gene. Germline lookup yields CDR1 SGHTA and CDR2 FQGNSA. This CDR3 contains 15 residues. Trimming took 7 bases from V and 0 from J, leaving 16 bases between them. The CDR3 is CASTNPGIFSYEQYF. CDR3 DNA sequence: TGTGCCAGCACCAACCCGGGTATATTCTCCTACGAGCAGTACTTC.